This T cell receptor beta chain was identified in a study of cytomegalovirus exposure and HLA in healthy donors. A single count supports this clone. Antigen: not known. Primers for the PCR totalled 60 Vbeta and 13 Jbeta. The table came from immunoSEQ multiplex PCR; TCRdb's copy has only in-frame clones and leaves some out. The repertoire has some 70,000 clones, roughly four fifths of them found once; the top ten carry approximately 6.3%. The CDR3 has 14 amino acids. CDR1 SGHRS and CDR2 YFSETQ come from the germline V gene. Findings and caveats of the study: Among immune exposure information, only CMV serostatus was available. Several of the most significant clusters were apparently associated with common viral pathogens in a later analysis. Accurate HLA-A and HLA-B prediction from TCR beta sequences was reported for most subjects.

V and J are TRBV5-1 and TRBJ2-5, with TRBD1 matching 10 bases. The J call may not be correct, given that the DNA end is closer to TRBJ2-7. The TCR comes from a man aged 50 or older in good health and CMV-seronegative. The sequencing input was PBMCs. The CDR3, as DNA: TGCGCCAGCAGCAAGGGACAGGGGTCCTACGAGCAGTACTTC. This gives the protein CASSKGQGSYEQYF.